Listed below are T cell receptor beta chains from one sample, sequenced in a study of blood T cell repertoires in COVID-19. Some clones are missing from TCRdb's copy, which holds only in-frame ones; the method was immunoSEQ multiplex PCR. The table includes fewer than 200,000 clones, less than 90% detected once. Material for sequencing was PBMCs or T cells enriched from blood (not recorded which). These receptor sequences come from a woman aged 25 to 39 who had been exposed to COVID-19. Each CDR3 is given with its conserved first and last residue. A D gene is named only where the DNA matches it firmly. Size tells how often a clone was seen (once, few, many) or the class of an expanded clone, and some rows leave it out.

j_call v_call clone_size d_call cdr3_aa cdr3_nt
TRBJ1-5 TRBV7-2 NA TRBD1 CASSLRQGAQPQHF TGTGCCAGCAGCTTAAGACAGGGGGCACAGCCCCAGCATTTT
TRBJ1-6 TRBV5-6 NA TRBD1 CASSWGAGTGDSPLHF TGTGCCAGCAGCTGGGGGGCCGGGACAGGGGATTCACCCCTCCACTTT
TRBJ1-3 TRBV3-1/TRBV3-2 NA NA CASSQAEGIIGNTIYF TGTGCCAGCAGCCAAGCCGAGGGAATAATCGGAAACACCATATATTTT
TRBJ1-2 TRBV18 NA NA CASSHMTEDYGYTF TGTGCCAGCTCACACATGACAGAAGACTATGGCTACACCTTC
TRBJ1-6 TRBV5-6 NA NA CASSLVVGARNSPLHF TGTGCCAGCAGCTTGGTCGTAGGGGCCAGGAATTCACCCCTCCACTTT
TRBJ2-7 TRBV7-9 NA NA CASARGLREQYF TGTGCCAGCGCGAGAGGGTTGAGAGAGCAGTACTTC
TRBJ2-4 TRBV9 NA TRBD2 CASSGRTSGGAGNIQYF TGTGCCAGCAGCGGCAGGACTAGCGGGGGGGCCGGAAACATTCAGTACTTC
TRBJ1-2 TRBV6-2/TRBV6-3 NA TRBD1 CASSLLVGQVSGYTF TGTGCCAGCAGTCTTCTGGTCGGACAGGTTAGCGGCTACACCTTC
TRBJ1-1 TRBV2 NA TRBD1 CASSTPGQGASNTEAFF TGTGCCAGCAGCACTCCGGGACAGGGGGCTTCAAACACTGAAGCTTTCTTT
TRBJ1-5 TRBV19 NA TRBD1 CASTPGTGMAHSNQPQHF TGTGCCAGTACCCCGGGGACAGGGATGGCCCATAGCAATCAGCCCCAGCATTTT
TRBJ1-2 TRBV7-8 few NA CASSPSDLGYTF TGTGCCAGCAGCCCATCCGACTTAGGCTACACCTTC
TRBJ2-4 TRBV4-1 NA NA CASSQDSENIQYF TGCGCCAGCAGCCAAGATTCCGAAAACATTCAGTACTTC
TRBJ1-2 TRBV6-5 NA TRBD1 CASSRQGNYGYTF TGTGCCAGCAGTAGACAGGGAAACTATGGCTACACCTTC
TRBJ1-4 TRBV15 NA NA CATSETGQNEKLFF TGTGCCACCAGCGAGACGGGTCAGAATGAAAAACTGTTTTTT
TRBJ2-2 TRBV9 NA NA CASSVAGPGELFF TGTGCCAGCAGCGTGGCGGGCCCCGGGGAGCTGTTTTTT
TRBJ2-7 TRBV4-3 NA TRBD2 CASSSGLAGSYEQYF TGCGCCAGCAGCTCGGGACTAGCGGGGTCCTACGAGCAGTACTTC
TRBJ1-4 TRBV2 NA NA CASSEGGRGEKLFF TGTGCCAGCAGTGAAGGGGGGCGAGGTGAAAAACTGTTTTTT
TRBJ1-2 TRBV7-9 NA TRBD1 CASSSSTGQGVHGYTF TGTGCCAGCAGCTCTTCAACGGGACAGGGGGTGCATGGCTACACCTTC
TRBJ1-1 TRBV30 NA NA CAWSDNPGVYTEAFF TGTGCCTGGAGTGACAATCCGGGTGTGTACACTGAAGCTTTCTTT
TRBJ2-7 TRBV3-1/TRBV3-2 NA NA CASSPRAGDAYEQYF TGTGCCAGCAGCCCCCGGGCAGGGGACGCCTACGAGCAGTACTTC
TRBJ2-5 TRBV2 few NA CASKGGTQYF TGTGCCAGCAAGGGAGGGACCCAGTACTTC
TRBJ1-2 TRBV6-4 NA TRBD1 CASSEDRGYGYTF TGTGCCAGCAGTGAGGACAGGGGCTATGGCTACACCTTC
TRBJ1-4 TRBV13 few NA CASSRWRGSDFFATNEKLFF TGTGCCAGCAGCAGGTGGAGGGGCTCCGATTTCTTTGCAACTAATGAAAAACTGTTTTTT
TRBJ1-2 TRBV5-1 NA TRBD1 CASSLEGGDYGYTF TGCGCCAGCAGCTTGGAAGGGGGCGACTATGGCTACACCTTC
TRBJ2-3 TRBV5-8 NA NA CASSWDGGRADTQYF TGTGCCAGCAGCTGGGACGGGGGGCGGGCAGATACGCAGTATTTT
TRBJ2-3 TRBV29-1 NA TRBD2 CSVSTSGGLTDTQYF TGCAGCGTATCGACTAGCGGGGGCCTCACAGATACGCAGTATTTT
TRBJ2-3 TRBV9 NA TRBD2 CASSVPSGLTDTQYF TGTGCCAGCAGCGTGCCTAGCGGCCTCACAGATACGCAGTATTTT
TRBJ2-7 TRBV30 once TRBD1 CAWSVDRAREQYF TGTGCCTGGAGTGTGGACAGGGCGCGCGAGCAGTACTTC
TRBJ1-4 TRBV9 NA NA CASSNGQFGNEKLFF TGTGCCAGCAGCAATGGACAGTTTGGCAATGAAAAACTGTTTTTT
TRBJ2-7 TRBV28 NA TRBD2 CASSYGIAGTWEQYF TGTGCCAGCAGTTACGGTATAGCGGGGACTTGGGAGCAGTACTTC
TRBJ1-5 TRBV4-3 NA NA CASSQDIGQPQHF TGCGCCAGCAGCCAAGATATCGGTCAGCCCCAGCATTTT
TRBJ2-5 TRBV4-1 NA NA CASSQVMTEKQETQYF TGCGCCAGCAGCCAAGTTATGACAGAGAAACAAGAGACCCAGTACTTC
TRBJ2-5 TRBV10-2 NA NA CASSDISQETQYF TGCGCCAGCAGTGATATTAGCCAAGAGACCCAGTACTTC
TRBJ2-5 TRBV5-1 NA NA CASSLELVETQYF TGCGCCAGCAGCTTGGAGCTAGTGGAGACCCAGTACTTC
TRBJ1-6 TRBV30 few NA CAWSVSRSSYNSPLHF TGTGCCTGGAGTGTTTCTCGGTCCTCCTATAATTCACCCCTCCACTTT
TRBJ2-2 TRBV30 NA TRBD2 CARGLGIGELFF TGTGCCCGAGGACTAGGAATCGGGGAGCTGTTTTTT
TRBJ2-7 TRBV5-1 NA TRBD1 CASSLTWTGYEQYF TGCGCCAGCAGCTTGACTTGGACAGGCTACGAGCAGTACTTC
TRBJ1-3 TRBV19 few TRBD1 CASRTGGSGNTIYF TGTGCCAGTAGGACAGGGGGCTCTGGAAACACCATATATTTT
TRBJ2-5 TRBV5-1 NA NA CASSLRDSSRETQYF TGCGCCAGCAGCTTGCGAGACTCCAGCAGAGAGACCCAGTACTTC
TRBJ1-1 TRBV6-2/TRBV6-3 once NA CASSPRQAEAFF TGTGCCAGCAGCCCCAGACAGGCAGAAGCTTTCTTT
TRBJ2-1 TRBV7-2 NA TRBD2 CASSLFLGGIYNEQFF TGTGCCAGCAGCTTATTCCTCGGGGGGATCTACAATGAGCAGTTCTTC
TRBJ2-2 TRBV5-4 many TRBD2 CASSREGVIISGELFF TGTGCCAGCAGCCGGGAGGGGGTAATAATCTCCGGGGAGCTGTTTTTT
TRBJ2-1 TRBV20-1 NA NA CSASRGDEQFF TGCAGTGCCTCTCGCGGCGATGAGCAGTTCTTC
TRBJ1-4 TRBV2 NA NA CASRGSGQTEEKLFF TGTGCCAGCAGGGGCAGCGGACAGACGGAAGAAAAACTGTTTTTT
TRBJ1-2 TRBV9 NA TRBD1 CASSVALDRASYHGYTF TGTGCCAGCAGCGTAGCCCTGGACAGGGCGTCTTATCATGGCTACACCTTC
TRBJ1-1 TRBV5-1 NA TRBD1 CASSLVRGQMNTEAFF TGCGCCAGCAGCTTGGTTAGGGGGCAGATGAACACTGAAGCTTTCTTT
TRBJ2-1 TRBV4-1 NA NA CASSQDPGYGVNEQFF TGCGCCAGCAGCCAAGACCCCGGGTACGGTGTCAATGAGCAGTTCTTC
TRBJ2-1 TRBV2 NA TRBD2 CASSPTLAGASSYNEQFF TGTGCCAGCAGTCCCACACTAGCGGGGGCGAGCTCCTACAATGAGCAGTTCTTC
TRBJ1-6 TRBV5-1 NA NA CASSLESDSYNSPLHF TGCGCCAGCAGCTTGGAGTCAGACTCCTATAATTCACCCCTCCACTTT
TRBJ2-3 TRBV6-6 NA NA CASLEVTDTQYF TGTGCCAGCTTAGAGGTTACAGATACGCAGTATTTT
TRBJ2-7 TRBV5-6 NA NA CASSEQVAGHYEQYF TGTGCCAGCAGCGAGCAGGTTGCAGGGCACTACGAGCAGTACTTC
TRBJ1-2 TRBV10-3 NA NA CAISSPGGTGFLPRAF TGTGCCATCAGTAGCCCGGGCGGAACAGGGTTTCTCCCCCGTGCCTTC
TRBJ2-3 TRBV3-1/TRBV3-2 NA NA CASSPPPWGGLTSTDTQYF TGTGCCAGCAGCCCTCCCCCCTGGGGGGGCTTGACGAGCACAGATACGCAGTATTTT
TRBJ2-7 TRBV7-9 NA TRBD1 CASRTGGTSYEQYF TGTGCCAGTCGGACAGGTGGTACCTCCTACGAGCAGTACTTC
TRBJ1-5 TRBV10-1 NA NA CASSRGLGQPQHF TGCGCCAGCTCTAGGGGGTTAGGTCAGCCCCAGCATTTT
TRBJ1-2 TRBV5-6 NA TRBD1 CASSIQGVRGYTF TGTGCCAGCAGCATACAGGGGGTTAGGGGCTACACCTTC
TRBJ2-4 TRBV6-5 once TRBD1 CASRGQGGKNIQYF TGTGCCAGCAGGGGACAGGGTGGCAAAAACATTCAGTACTTC
TRBJ2-1 TRBV7-2 few TRBD2 CASSVPSGGNNEQFF TGTGCCAGCAGCGTTCCTAGCGGGGGCAACAATGAGCAGTTCTTC
TRBJ2-2 TRBV30 NA NA CAWNPDTGELFF TGTGCCTGGAATCCTGACACCGGGGAGCTGTTTTTT